The T cell receptor (beta chain) described here comes from a study of T cells in Graves' hyperthyroidism and ophthalmopathy. The wider study: Before treatment of any kind, peripheral blood was taken at initial diagnosis.

This clonotype occurred many times. The J segment lost 2 bases and the V segment lost 7 bases, leaving 5 bases of the junction unmatched. The CDR3 extends over 15 amino acids. Graves' hyperthyroidism without ophthalmopathy progression within 18 months was termed stable. Amplified TCR beta CDR3 regions came from RNA transcripts. Researchers ran a first-round RT-PCR on the TCR CDR3 using the HTBI primer set. MiXCR was run by TCRdb on the multiplex PCR reads, yielding one entry per CDR3 protein. The profile shows roughly 420,000 distinct CDR3 sequences, roughly 15% of them singletons. This rearrangement joins TRBV12-3 or TRBV12-4 to TRBJ1-5; 10 nucleotides align to TRBD1. This clonotype was sampled from a woman under 30 with Graves' hyperthyroidism. Sequencing was done on a sample of blood. This chain's CDR3 is CASKDRGRGNQPQHF. CDR3 bases: TGTGCCAGCAAAGACAGGGGGCGCGGCAATCAGCCCCAGCATTTT.